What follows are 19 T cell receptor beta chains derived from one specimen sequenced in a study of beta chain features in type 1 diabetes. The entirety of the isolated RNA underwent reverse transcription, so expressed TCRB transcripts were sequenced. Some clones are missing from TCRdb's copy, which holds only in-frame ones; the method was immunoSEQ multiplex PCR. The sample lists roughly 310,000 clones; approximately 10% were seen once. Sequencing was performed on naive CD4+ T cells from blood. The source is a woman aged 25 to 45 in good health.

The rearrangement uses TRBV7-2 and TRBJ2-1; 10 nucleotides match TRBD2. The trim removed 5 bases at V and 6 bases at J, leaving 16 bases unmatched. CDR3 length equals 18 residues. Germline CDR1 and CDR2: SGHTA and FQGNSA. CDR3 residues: CASSPRGIAGGLVNEQFF. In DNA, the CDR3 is TGTGCCAGCAGCCCGCGGGGGATAGCGGGAGGCCTTGTCAATGAGCAGTTCTTC.

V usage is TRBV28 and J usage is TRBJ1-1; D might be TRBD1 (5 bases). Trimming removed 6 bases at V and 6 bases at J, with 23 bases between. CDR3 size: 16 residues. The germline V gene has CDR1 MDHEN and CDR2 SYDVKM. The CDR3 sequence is CASSTAAGVGPAEAFF. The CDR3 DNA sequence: TGTGCCAGCAGCACCGCCGCGGGGGTGGGACCCGCTGAAGCTTTCTTT.

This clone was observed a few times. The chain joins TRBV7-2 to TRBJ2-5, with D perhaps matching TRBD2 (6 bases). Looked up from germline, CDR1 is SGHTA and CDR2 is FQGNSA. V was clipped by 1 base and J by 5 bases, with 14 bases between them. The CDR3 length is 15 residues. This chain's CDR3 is CASSLEDAGRETQYF. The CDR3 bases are TGTGCCAGCAGCTTAGAGGATGCGGGAAGGGAGACCCAGTACTTC.

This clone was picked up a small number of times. CDR3 nucleotide sequence: TGTGCCAGCAGCTTATCGGTGGGCCCCCCACGAGAAGCTTTCTTT. Encoded protein: CASSLSVGPPREAFF. The chain couples TRBV7-3 to TRBJ1-1; the D is unclear. The CDR3 consists of 15 residues. Trimming took off 2 bases at V and 8 bases at J, with 18 bases between the two ends. Germline CDR1 reads SGHTA; CDR2 reads FQGTGA. The whole variable domain, remainder taken from reference TRBV7-3 and TRBJ1-1, is GAGVSQTPSNKVTEKGKYVELRCDPISGHTALYWYRQSLGQGPEFLIYFQGTGAADDSGLPNDRFFAVRPEGSVSTLKIQRTERGDSAVYLCASSLSVGPPREAFFGQGTRLTVV.

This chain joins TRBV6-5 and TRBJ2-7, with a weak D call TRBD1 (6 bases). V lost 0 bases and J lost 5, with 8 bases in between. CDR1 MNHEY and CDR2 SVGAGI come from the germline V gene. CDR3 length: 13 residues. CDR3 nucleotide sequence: TGTGCCAGCAGTTACTCGTACAGGGACGAGCAGTACTTC. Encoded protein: CASSYSYRDEQYF.

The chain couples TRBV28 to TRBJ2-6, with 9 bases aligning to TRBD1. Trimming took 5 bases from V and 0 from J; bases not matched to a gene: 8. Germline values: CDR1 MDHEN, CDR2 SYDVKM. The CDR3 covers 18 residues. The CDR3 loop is CASSIRDRVTSGANVLTF. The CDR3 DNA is TGTGCCAGCAGTATAAGGGACAGGGTGACCTCTGGGGCCAACGTCCTGACTTTC. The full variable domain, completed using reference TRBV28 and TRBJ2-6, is DVKVTQSSRYLVKRTGEKVFLECVQDMDHENMFWYRQDPGLGLRLIYFSYDVKMKEKGDIPEGYSVSREKKERFSLILESASTNQTSMYLCASSIRDRVTSGANVLTFGAGSRLTVL.

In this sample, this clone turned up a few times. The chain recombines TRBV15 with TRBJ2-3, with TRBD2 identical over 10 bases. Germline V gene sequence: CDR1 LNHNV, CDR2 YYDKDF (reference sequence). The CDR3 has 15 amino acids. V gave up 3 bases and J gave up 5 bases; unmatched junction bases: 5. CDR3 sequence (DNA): TGTGCCACCAGCAGCAGCCTAGCGGGAGTAGATACGCAGTATTTT. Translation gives CATSSSLAGVDTQYF.

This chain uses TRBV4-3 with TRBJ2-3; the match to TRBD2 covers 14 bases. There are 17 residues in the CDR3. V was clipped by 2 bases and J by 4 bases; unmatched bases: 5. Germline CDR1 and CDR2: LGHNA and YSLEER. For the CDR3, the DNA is TGCGCCAGCAGCCAACCGGGACTAGCGGGAGAGTCAGATACGCAGTATTTT. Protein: CASSQPGLAGESDTQYF.

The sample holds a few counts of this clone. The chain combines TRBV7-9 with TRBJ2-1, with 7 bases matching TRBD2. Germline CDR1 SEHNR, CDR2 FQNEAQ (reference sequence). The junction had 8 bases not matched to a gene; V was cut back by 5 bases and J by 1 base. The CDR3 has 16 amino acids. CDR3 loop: CASSETGLESYNEQFF. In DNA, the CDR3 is TGTGCCAGCAGCGAAACAGGACTAGAGTCCTACAATGAGCAGTTCTTC. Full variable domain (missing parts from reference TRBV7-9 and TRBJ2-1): DTGVSQNPRHKITKRGQNVTFRCDPISEHNRLYWYRQTLGQGPEFLTYFQNEAQLEKSRLLSDRFSAERPKGSFSTLEIQRTEQGDSAMYLCASSETGLESYNEQFFGPGTRLTVL.

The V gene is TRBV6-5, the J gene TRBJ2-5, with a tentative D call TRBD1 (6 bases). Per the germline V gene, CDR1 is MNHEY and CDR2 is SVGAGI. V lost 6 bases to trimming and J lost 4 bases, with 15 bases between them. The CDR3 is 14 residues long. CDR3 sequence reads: CASSRDRSRETQYF. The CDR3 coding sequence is TGTGCCAGCAGCCGCGACAGGAGTAGAGAGACCCAGTACTTC.

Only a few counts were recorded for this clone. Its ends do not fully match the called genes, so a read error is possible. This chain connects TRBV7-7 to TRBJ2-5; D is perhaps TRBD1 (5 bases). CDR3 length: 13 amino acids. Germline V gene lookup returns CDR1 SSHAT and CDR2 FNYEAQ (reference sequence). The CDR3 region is CASSSGIQETQYF. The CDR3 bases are TGTGCTAGCAGCTCAGGGATTCAAGAGACCCAGTACTTC.

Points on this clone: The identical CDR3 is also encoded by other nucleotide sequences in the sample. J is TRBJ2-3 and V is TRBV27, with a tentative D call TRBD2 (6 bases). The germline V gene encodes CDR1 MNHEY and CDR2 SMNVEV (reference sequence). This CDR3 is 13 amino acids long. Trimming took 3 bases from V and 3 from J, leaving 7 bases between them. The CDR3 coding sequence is TGTGCCAGCAGTTTGACTAGGACAGATACGCAGTATTTT. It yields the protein CASSLTRTDTQYF.

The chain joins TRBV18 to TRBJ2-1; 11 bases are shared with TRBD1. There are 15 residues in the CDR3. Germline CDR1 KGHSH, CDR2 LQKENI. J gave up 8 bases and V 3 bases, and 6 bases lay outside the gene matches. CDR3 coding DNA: TGTGCCAGCTCACCTGGGACAGGGGGTTTCGATGAGCAGTTCTTC. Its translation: CASSPGTGGFDEQFF.

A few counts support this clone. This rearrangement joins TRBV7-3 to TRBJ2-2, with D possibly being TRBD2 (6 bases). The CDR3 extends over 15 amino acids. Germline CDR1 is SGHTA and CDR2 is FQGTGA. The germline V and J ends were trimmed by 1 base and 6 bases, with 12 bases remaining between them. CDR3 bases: TGTGCCAGCAGCTTAATCGGGAGTGGGTCCGGGGAGCTGTTTTTT. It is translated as CASSLIGSGSGELFF.

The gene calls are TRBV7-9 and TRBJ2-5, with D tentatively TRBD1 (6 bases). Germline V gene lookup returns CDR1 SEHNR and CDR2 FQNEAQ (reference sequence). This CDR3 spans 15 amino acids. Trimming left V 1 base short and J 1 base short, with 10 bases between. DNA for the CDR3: TGTGCCAGCAGCTTAGTGGGACAATCCCAAGAGACCCAGTACTTC. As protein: CASSLVGQSQETQYF.

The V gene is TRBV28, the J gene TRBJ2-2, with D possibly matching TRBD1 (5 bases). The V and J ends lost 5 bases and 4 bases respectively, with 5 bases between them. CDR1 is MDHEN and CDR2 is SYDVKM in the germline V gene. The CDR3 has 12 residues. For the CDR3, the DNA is TGTGCCAGCAGTAGGGGCACCGGGGAGCTGTTTTTT. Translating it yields CASSRGTGELFF.

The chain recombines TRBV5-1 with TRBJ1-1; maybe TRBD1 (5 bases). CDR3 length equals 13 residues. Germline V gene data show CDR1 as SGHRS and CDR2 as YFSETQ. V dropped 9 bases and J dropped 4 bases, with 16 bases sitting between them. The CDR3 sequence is CATVGASGTEAFF. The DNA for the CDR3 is TGCGCCACCGTAGGGGCGTCCGGCACTGAAGCTTTCTTT. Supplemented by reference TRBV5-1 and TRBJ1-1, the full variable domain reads KAGVTQTPRYLIKTRGQQVTLSCSPISGHRSVSWYQQTPGQGLQFLFEYFSETQRNKGNFPGRFSGRQFSNSRSEMNVSTLELGDSALYLCATVGASGTEAFFGQGTRLTVV.

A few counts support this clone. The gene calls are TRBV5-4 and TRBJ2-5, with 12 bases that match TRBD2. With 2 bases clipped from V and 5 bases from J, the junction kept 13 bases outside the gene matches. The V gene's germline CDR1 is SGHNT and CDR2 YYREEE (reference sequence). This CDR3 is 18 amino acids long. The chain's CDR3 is CASSLGLAGGPVTETQYF. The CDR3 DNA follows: TGTGCCAGCAGCTTAGGGCTAGCGGGAGGGCCTGTTACGGAGACCCAGTACTTC.

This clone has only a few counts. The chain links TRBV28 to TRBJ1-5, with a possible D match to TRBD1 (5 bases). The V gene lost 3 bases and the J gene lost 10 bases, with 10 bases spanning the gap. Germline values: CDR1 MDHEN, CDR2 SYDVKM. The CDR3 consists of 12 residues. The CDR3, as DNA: TGTGCCAGCAGTTTGGACATCCAACCCCAGCATTTT. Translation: CASSLDIQPQHF.